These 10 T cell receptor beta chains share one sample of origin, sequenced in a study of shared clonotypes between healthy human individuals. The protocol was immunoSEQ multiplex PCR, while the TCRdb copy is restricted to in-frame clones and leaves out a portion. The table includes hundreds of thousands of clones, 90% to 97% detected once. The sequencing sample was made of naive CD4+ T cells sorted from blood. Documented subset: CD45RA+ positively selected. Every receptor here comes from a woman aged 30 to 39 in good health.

The CDR3 nucleotides read TGCGCCAGCAGCCTGGGACTAGCGGGAGCCCAAGAGACCCAGTACTTC. Encoded protein: CASSLGLAGAQETQYF. The rearrangement links TRBV5-1 to TRBJ2-5, with 14 bases identical to TRBD2. The trim removed 4 bases at V and 1 base at J, leaving 3 bases unmatched. Looked up from germline, CDR1 is SGHRS and CDR2 is YFSETQ. CDR3 length: 16 residues. The full variable domain, its missing parts supplied by reference TRBV5-1 and TRBJ2-5, is KAGVTQTPRYLIKTRGQQVTLSCSPISGHRSVSWYQQTPGQGLQFLFEYFSETQRNKGNFPGRFSGRQFSNSRSEMNVSTLELGDSALYLCASSLGLAGAQETQYFGPGTRLLVL.

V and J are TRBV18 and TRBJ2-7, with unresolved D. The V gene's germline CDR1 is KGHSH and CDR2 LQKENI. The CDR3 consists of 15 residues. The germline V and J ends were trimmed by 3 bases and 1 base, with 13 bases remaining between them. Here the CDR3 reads CASSPISLQSYEQYF. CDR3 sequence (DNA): TGTGCCAGCTCACCGATTTCCCTACAGTCCTACGAGCAGTACTTC.

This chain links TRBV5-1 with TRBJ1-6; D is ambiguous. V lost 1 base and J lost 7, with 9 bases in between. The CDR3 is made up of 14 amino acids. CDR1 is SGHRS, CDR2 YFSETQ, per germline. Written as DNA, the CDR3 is TGCGCCAGCAGCTTGACCTTCGAGAATTCACCCCTCCACTTT. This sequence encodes CASSLTFENSPLHF.

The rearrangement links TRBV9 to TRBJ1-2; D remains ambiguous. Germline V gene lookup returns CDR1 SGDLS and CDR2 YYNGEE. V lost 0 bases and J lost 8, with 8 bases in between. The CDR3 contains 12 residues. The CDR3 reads CASSVGRRGYTF. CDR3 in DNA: TGTGCCAGCAGCGTAGGACGGCGAGGCTACACCTTC.

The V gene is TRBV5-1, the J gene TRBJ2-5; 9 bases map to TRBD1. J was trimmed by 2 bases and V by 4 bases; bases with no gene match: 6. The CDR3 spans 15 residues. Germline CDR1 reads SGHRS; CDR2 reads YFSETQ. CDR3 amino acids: CASSERGQGQETQYF. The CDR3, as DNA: TGCGCCAGCAGCGAGCGTGGACAGGGGCAAGAGACCCAGTACTTC.

This CDR3 reads CASSLTPGDTEAFF. The CDR3 coding sequence is TGTGCCAGCAGCTTAACTCCGGGTGACACTGAAGCTTTCTTT. This chain connects TRBV7-2 to TRBJ1-1; no reliable D call. V lost 2 bases and J 3 bases, leaving 10 bases between the germline ends. Germline values: CDR1 SGHTA, CDR2 FQGNSA. CDR3 size: 14 residues.

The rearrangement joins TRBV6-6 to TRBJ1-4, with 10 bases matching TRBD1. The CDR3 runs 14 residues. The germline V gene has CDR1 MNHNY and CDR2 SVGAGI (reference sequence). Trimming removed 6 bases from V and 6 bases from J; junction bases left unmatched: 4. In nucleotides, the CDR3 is TGTGCCAGCAGGACCGGGACAGGGGATGAAAAACTGTTTTTT. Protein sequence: CASRTGTGDEKLFF.

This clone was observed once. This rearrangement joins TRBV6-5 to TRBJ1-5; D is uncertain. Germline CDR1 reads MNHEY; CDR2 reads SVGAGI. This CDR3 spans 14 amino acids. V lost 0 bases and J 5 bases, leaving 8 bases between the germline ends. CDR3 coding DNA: TGTGCCAGCAGTTACTCGCGGGGTTATCAGCCCCAGCATTTT. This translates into CASSYSRGYQPQHF.

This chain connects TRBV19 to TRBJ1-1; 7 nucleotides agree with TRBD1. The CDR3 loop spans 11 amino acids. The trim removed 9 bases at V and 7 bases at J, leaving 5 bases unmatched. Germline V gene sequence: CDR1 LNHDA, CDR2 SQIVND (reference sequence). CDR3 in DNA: TGTGCCAGCGAGGGGGCAGTTGAAGCTTTCTTT. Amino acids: CASEGAVEAFF.

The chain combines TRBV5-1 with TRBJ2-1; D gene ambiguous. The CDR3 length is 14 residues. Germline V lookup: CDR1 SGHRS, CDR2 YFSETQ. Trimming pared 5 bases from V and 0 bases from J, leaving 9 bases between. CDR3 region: CASSVSSSYNEQFF. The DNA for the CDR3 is TGCGCCAGCAGTGTTTCCAGCTCCTACAATGAGCAGTTCTTC.